This entry lists 10 T cell receptor beta chains sequenced from one sample in a study of CD8+CD57+ T cells in acquired aplastic anemia. Profiling that covered TCR beta VDJ and CDR3 relied on genomic DNA as its template. TCRdb redid the calling of the reads with MiXCR, one entry per CDR3 protein. The sample yields about 290,000 distinct CDR3 sequences, 50% to 65% seen once. Previously, flow cytometry had revealed CD8+CD57+ cell expansion in the patients chosen for sequencing. The sequencing input was sorted CD4+, CD8+, or CD8+CD57+ T cells (not recorded which) from PBMCs. All receptors derive from a human donor with aplastic anemia.

This clonotype was counted many times. The chain links TRBV6-1 to TRBJ1-4, with a tentative D call TRBD1 (5 bases). Trimming left V 9 bases short and J 5 bases short, with 25 bases between. The CDR3 contains 17 residues. The V gene's germline CDR1 is MNHNS and CDR2 SASEGT. The CDR3 loop is CASRQTDRPIGNEKLFF. The CDR3 bases are TGTGCCAGTCGACAGACCGACCGACCGATCGGGAATGAAAAACTGTTTTTT.

The gene calls are TRBV3-1 and TRBJ1-6; 7 positions match TRBD1. With 0 bases clipped from V and 9 bases from J, the junction kept 5 bases outside the gene matches. The germline gives CDR1 LGHDT, CDR2 YNNKEL (reference sequence). The CDR3 is made up of 15 amino acids. The CDR3 DNA reads TGTGCCAGCAGCCAAGATGTAGGGGGCAGTTCACCCCTCCACTTT. It specifies CASSQDVGGSSPLHF.

In its sample, this clonotype was seen many times. The J gene is TRBJ2-7, the V gene TRBV2; D may be TRBD1 (6 bases). Germline V gives CDR1 SNHLY, CDR2 FYNNEI. The CDR3 has 15 residues. Deletions cut 3 bases from V and 2 bases from J, with 14 bases between. The CDR3 DNA follows: TGTGCCAGCAGTGATTTCCGCAGGGGAGCCTACGAGCAGTACTTC. This sequence encodes CASSDFRRGAYEQYF.

The CDR3 is CASSKGTSGYEQYF. Here the CDR3 DNA reads TGTGCCAGCAGTAAGGGGACTAGCGGCTACGAGCAGTACTTC. The rearrangement joins TRBV7-8 to TRBJ2-7; 11 nucleotides agree with TRBD2. V shed 6 bases, J shed 3 bases, and the junction held 4 bases outside the gene matches. The CDR3 is 14 residues long. The germline gives CDR1 SGHVS, CDR2 FQNEAQ.

This clonotype was picked up a small number of times. The rearrangement links TRBV15 to TRBJ2-7, with 9 bases aligning to TRBD1. CDR1 and CDR2 from the germline V gene are LNHNV and YYDKDF (reference sequence). Unmatched junction bases numbered 4, after V lost 4 bases and J lost 3 bases. This CDR3 is 14 amino acids long. In DNA, the CDR3 is TGTGCCACCAGCACCGGGACAGGGAACTACGAGCAGTACTTC. Amino acids: CATSTGTGNYEQYF.

The V call is TRBV6-6, the J call TRBJ1-2, with D tentatively TRBD1 (5 bases). V was cut by 2 bases and J by 4 bases, with 11 bases left in between. This CDR3 region has 14 residues. The germline gives CDR1 MNHNY, CDR2 SVGAGI (reference sequence). This CDR3 is CASSYGGTAYGYTF. In DNA form, the CDR3 reads TGTGCCAGCAGTTACGGAGGGACGGCCTATGGCTACACCTTC.

This chain uses TRBV20-1 with TRBJ1-1; no firm D call. There are 12 residues in the CDR3. CDR1 and CDR2 (germline): DFQATT, SNEGSKA (reference sequence). CDR3 nucleotides: TGCAGCTCCGGGCTCATGAACACTGAAGCTTTCTTT. Amino acids: CSSGLMNTEAFF.

This clonotype has ten or more counts. The V and J genes are TRBV7-6 and TRBJ1-1; D not resolved. The germline gives CDR1 SGHVS, CDR2 FNYEAQ. The CDR3 has 13 residues. V was clipped by 6 bases and J by 1 base, with 9 bases between them. CDR3 sequence: CASSFGENTEAFF. The DNA for the CDR3 is TGTGCCAGCAGTTTCGGCGAGAACACTGAAGCTTTCTTT.

The chain carries TRBV3-1 and TRBJ1-5; D gene ambiguous. The CDR3 covers 13 residues. V lost 6 bases to trimming and J lost 7 bases, with 13 bases between them. CDR1 and CDR2 (germline): LGHDT, YNNKEL (reference sequence). This CDR3 is CASSTSYEQPQHF. CDR3 sequence (DNA): TGTGCCAGCAGTACAAGCTACGAGCAGCCCCAGCATTTT. Supplemented by reference TRBV3-1 and TRBJ1-5, the full variable domain reads DTAVSQTPKYLVTQMGNDKSIKCEQNLGHDTMYWYKQDSKKFLKIMFSYNNKELIINETVPNRFSPKSPDKAHLNLHINSLELGDSAVYFCASSTSYEQPQHFGDGTRLSIL.

V is TRBV7-9 and J is TRBJ2-3, with unresolved D. CDR1 is SEHNR and CDR2 is FQNEAQ in the germline V gene (reference sequence). Deletions cut 0 bases from V and 6 bases from J, with 7 bases between. CDR3 length: 13 residues. CDR3 in DNA: TGTGCCAGCAGCTTAGCTGCGAAGGATACGCAGTATTTT. Translating gives CASSLAAKDTQYF.